This is a list of T cell receptor beta chains from one sample in a study of blood T cells in healthy people across ages. Via MiXCR, TCRdb re-called the 5' RACE reads, giving one row per CDR3 protein. This sample has roughly 1,100,000 distinct CDR3 sequences, with 20% to 25% found just once. Separately, the same data were catalogued under a study of T cells of mothers and their children.

The sample consisted of blood. These receptors came from a girl aged 2 to 9 in good health. Each CDR3 is given with its conserved first and last residue. The order of the fields is J gene, D gene, clone size, V gene, CDR3 DNA, CDR3 protein. The D gene is left open where the match is weak. Clone size is stated in some rows and not others, as once, few, many or a class when expanded.

>TRBJ2-2|-|-|TRBV11-2
TGTGCCAGCAGCACCTATAACACCGGGGAGCTGTTTTTT
CASSTYNTGELFF
>TRBJ2-4|TRBD1|-|TRBV29-1
TGCAGCGTTGAAGTAAGGGACAGGGCGAGCATTCAGTACTTC
CSVEVRDRASIQYF
>TRBJ1-2|-|few|TRBV2
TGTGCCAGCAGACCTGCAGAATTTTCGGGCTATGGCTACACCTTC
CASRPAEFSGYGYTF
>TRBJ1-2|TRBD1|-|TRBV29-1
TGCAGCGTTGAAAGGGACAGGGCCTACGGTTATGGCTACACCTTC
CSVERDRAYGYGYTF
>TRBJ1-4|-|-|TRBV6-5
TGTGCCAGCAGCCCTATTCTCAGGGTATATAATGAAAAACTGTTTTTT
CASSPILRVYNEKLFF
>TRBJ2-3|TRBD2|-|TRBV7-9
TGTGCCAGCGGGGCTAGCGGGAGAGGAGATACGCAGTATTTT
CASGASGRGDTQYF
>TRBJ2-1|-|once|TRBV7-6
TGTGCCAGCAGCCCCGGTTTTGACAGCTCCTACAATGAGCAGTTCTTC
CASSPGFDSSYNEQFF
>TRBJ2-7|TRBD2|few|TRBV9
TGTGCCAGCAGCCTCGACGCCCCGGGACTAGCGGCGTACGAGCAGTACTTC
CASSLDAPGLAAYEQYF
>TRBJ2-2|TRBD2|many|TRBV7-3
TGTGCCAGCAGCTTGTATAGGCGGGAGATAAACACCGGGGAGCTGTTTTTT
CASSLYRREINTGELFF
>TRBJ2-7|-|few|TRBV9
TGTGCCAGCAGCCCTAGCAGGCAGTCCTACGAGCAGTACTTC
CASSPSRQSYEQYF
>TRBJ2-1|-|few|TRBV20-1
TGCAGTGCTCAGGGTACCGTCCTCAATGAGCAGTTCTTC
CSAQGTVLNEQFF
>TRBJ2-2|-|-|TRBV28
TGTGCCAGCAGCCGACGACAGGCCGGTTCAGGGGAGCTGTTTTTT
CASSRRQAGSGELFF
>TRBJ1-6|TRBD1|-|TRBV18
TGTGCCAGCTCACCCGACAGGGATGGTTCACCCCTCCACTTT
CASSPDRDGSPLHF
>TRBJ1-1|-|few|TRBV7-8
TGTGCCAGCAGCTCAAAGGAGGACACTGAAGCTTTCTTT
CASSSKEDTEAFF
>TRBJ2-7|TRBD2|few|TRBV7-9
TGTGCCAGCAGCTCCAGCGGGGGAGCCAACGAGCAGTACTTC
CASSSSGGANEQYF
>TRBJ1-4|TRBD1|few|TRBV4-3
TGCGCCAGCAGCCAAGACTCCGGGACAGATGAAAAACTGTTTTTT
CASSQDSGTDEKLFF
>TRBJ1-1|-|-|TRBV7-9
TGTGCCGGCAGCCCCGGGCCGATTTTTGAAGCTTTCTTT
CAGSPGPIFEAFF
>TRBJ2-2|-|-|TRBV20-1
TGCAGTGCTAGAGATGGGGGGCGCACCGGGGAGCTGTTTTTT
CSARDGGRTGELFF
>TRBJ1-4|-|few|TRBV29-1
TGCAGCGTCTCATGGGCGGTCAATGAAAAACTGTTTTTT
CSVSWAVNEKLFF
>TRBJ2-1|-|few|TRBV28
TGTGCCAGCAGTTTAACCACGGAAGGCTCAGTCTTC
CASSLTTEGSVF
>TRBJ1-4|TRBD1|-|TRBV12-3/TRBV12-4
TGTGCCAGCAGTGTCACAGCCGGGACAGGGCCTGAAAAACTGTTTTTT
CASSVTAGTGPEKLFF
>TRBJ1-1|TRBD1|-|TRBV5-6
TGTGCCAGCAGCTGGGCTTCTGGGACAGGGGGCATAATAACTGAAGCTTTCTTT
CASSWASGTGGIITEAFF
>TRBJ2-7|-|once|TRBV29-1
TGCAGCGTTGCTTCGAGCGGAGGAACCACCTACGAGCAGTACTTC
CSVASSGGTTYEQYF
>TRBJ2-1|-|-|TRBV20-1
TGCAGTGCTAGAGATGGGCCCTCCTCCTACAATGAGCAGTTCTTC
CSARDGPSSYNEQFF
>TRBJ1-2|-|-|TRBV7-2
TGTGCCAGCAGCTCCCTCTGGACAGAAGGGACCTATGGCTACACCTTC
CASSSLWTEGTYGYTF
>TRBJ2-1|-|-|TRBV5-1
TGCGCCAGCAGCTTCCCTAGCGAGGCCAATGAGCAGTTCTTC
CASSFPSEANEQFF
>TRBJ2-3|-|-|TRBV5-1
TGCGCCAGCAGCCCGATGGACCCCACAGATACGCAGTATTTT
CASSPMDPTDTQYF
>TRBJ2-5|-|few|TRBV4-1
TGCGCCAGCAGCCGATCCTGGACAGTTGAAGAGACCCAGTACTTC
CASSRSWTVEETQYF
>TRBJ2-1|TRBD2|-|TRBV4-1
TGCGCCAGCAGCCAAGATCGAACTAGCGGGACATACAATGAGCAGTTCTTC
CASSQDRTSGTYNEQFF
>TRBJ1-1|-|-|TRBV4-3
TGCGCCAGCATAGGCGACGACACTGAAGCTTTCTTT
CASIGDDTEAFF
>TRBJ2-5|-|few|TRBV21-1
TGTGCCAGCAGCAAGAAACAGGCTGCCCAAGAGACCCAGTACTTC
CASSKKQAAQETQYF
>TRBJ2-3|-|few|TRBV5-6
TGTACCAGCAGCGTCATGGGAGTTCGAACCGGATTTACGCAGTATTTT
CTSSVMGVRTGFTQYF
>TRBJ1-1|-|-|TRBV4-2
TGTGCCAGCAGCTCCCGGGACTTTCTCCCGAACACTGAAGCTTTCTTT
CASSSRDFLPNTEAFF
>TRBJ1-2|-|few|TRBV29-1
TGCAGCGTAGCAGATTACTTTGGCTACACCTTC
CSVADYFGYTF
>TRBJ2-5|-|-|TRBV28
TGTGCCAGCACACTCGACAGTCAAGAGACCCAGTACTTC
CASTLDSQETQYF
>TRBJ1-1|-|few|TRBV7-9
TGTGCCAGCAGCCTATTGGGGGATAACACTGAAGCTTTCTTT
CASSLLGDNTEAFF
>TRBJ2-1|-|-|TRBV7-9
TGTGCCAGCAGCTTAGTTGGGACGGGACTCTACAATGAGCAGTTCTTC
CASSLVGTGLYNEQFF
>TRBJ2-7|-|-|TRBV6-2/TRBV6-3
TGTGCCAGCAGCCCCGGGACTGTCGGTGAGCAGTACTTC
CASSPGTVGEQYF
>TRBJ2-7|-|-|TRBV2
TGTGCCAGCACCGACTCCCGGCCTTACGAGCAGTACTTC
CASTDSRPYEQYF
>TRBJ2-3|TRBD2|once|TRBV11-3
TGTGCCAGCAGCCCCGGACTAGCGGGACCCGACCCCACAGATACGCAGTATTTT
CASSPGLAGPDPTDTQYF
>TRBJ1-2|-|-|TRBV20-1
TGCAGTGCTTTTGGACAGCCCGGCTACACCTTC
CSAFGQPGYTF
>TRBJ2-5|TRBD2|many|TRBV29-1
TGCAGCGCCCTGGGGTTCTCGTGGGACTACCACCACCAAGAGACCCAGTACTTC
CSALGFSWDYHHQETQYF
>TRBJ1-5|-|few|TRBV9
TGTGCCAGCAGCGTAGCCCCATCGGATCAGCCCCAGCATTTT
CASSVAPSDQPQHF
>TRBJ2-3|-|-|TRBV14
TGTGCCAGCAGCCAATCGACAGACCCGACAGATACGCAGTATTTT
CASSQSTDPTDTQYF
>TRBJ2-1|TRBD2|-|TRBV10-2
TGCGCCATCCAAGCGGGAGGAGTGAAAGACGAGCAGTTCTTC
CAIQAGGVKDEQFF
>TRBJ2-7|-|few|TRBV7-3
TGTGCCAGCAGCCCCGTAAGTGGCAACGAGCAGTACTTC
CASSPVSGNEQYF
>TRBJ2-7|-|few|TRBV27
TGTGCCAGCAGTCAGGTGGGAGACCACGAGCAGTACTTC
CASSQVGDHEQYF
>TRBJ2-7|-|-|TRBV7-9
TGTGCCAGCAGCTTGTCACACGGACCCTACGAGCAGTACTTC
CASSLSHGPYEQYF
>TRBJ2-5|-|few|TRBV4-1
TGCGCCAGCAGCCAAGTAGAGCGCTTAAAAGAGACCCAGTACTTC
CASSQVERLKETQYF
>TRBJ1-2|-|-|TRBV20-1
TGCAGTGCTTCAGCCCCTAACTATGGCTACACCTTC
CSASAPNYGYTF